The entry below gives a single T cell receptor beta chain sequence along with its context. No antigen is known for it. TCRdb's copy holds only in-frame clones and misses some; the assay was immunoSEQ multiplex PCR. The top ten hold roughly 0.53% of the sample, which has over 65,000 clones, about 80% seen once. The sample belongs to a study of OX40 agonist ivuxolimab in advanced cancers. Regarding the study as a whole: Some nonresponders additionally presented with little normalized T-cell clonal expansion. Clonal expansion was seen in CD4+ and CD8+ blood T cells by week 6 at 0.1 to 3.0 mg/kg.

CDR3 length equals 15 residues. Trimming removed 5 bases from V and 1 base from J, with 14 bases in between. Germline V CDR1 and CDR2: SGHVS, FNYEAQ. The rearrangement joins TRBV7-6 to TRBJ2-5; D is perhaps TRBD1 (5 bases). The source material was CD4+ or CD8+ T cells sorted from blood, sampled in a trial of the OX40 agonist ivuxolimab. This clonotype originated in an adult with an advanced solid tumor such as melanoma, head and neck, liver or kidney cancer. CDR3 in DNA: TGTGCCAGCAGCCCAACGGACATTATCCAAGAGACCCAGTACTTC. Protein: CASSPTDIIQETQYF.